This entry concerns a single TCR beta chain. Its antigen is unknown. The germline V gene encodes CDR1 MNHNY and CDR2 SVGAGI (reference sequence). The CDR3 extends over 15 amino acids. J lost 7 bases, V lost 6 bases, and 8 bases had no gene match. This entry belongs to a study of cytomegalovirus exposure and HLA in healthy donors. Overall study context: The Caucasian-associated ancestry cluster contained roughly four fifths of the approximately 410 genotyped donors.

The PCR used 60 Vbeta and 13 Jbeta primers. The method was immunoSEQ multiplex PCR; TCRdb's version includes in-frame clones alone and lacks a portion of them. The sample includes approximately 150,000 clones, almost 80% of them seen just once. General study points: Equally common other TCR beta chains were less clonally expanded than HLA-associated ones, a later analysis found. Most TCR sequences were rare, but some public TCRs occurred in many donors.

This chain uses TRBV6-6 with TRBJ2-1; 11 positions agree with TRBD1. The receptor comes from a man aged 40-50 years in good health and CMV-seropositive. The sample was PBMCs. CDR3 in amino acids: CASREGTGGGNEQFF. In nucleotides, the CDR3 is TGTGCCAGCAGGGAAGGGACAGGGGGAGGGAATGAGCAGTTCTTC.